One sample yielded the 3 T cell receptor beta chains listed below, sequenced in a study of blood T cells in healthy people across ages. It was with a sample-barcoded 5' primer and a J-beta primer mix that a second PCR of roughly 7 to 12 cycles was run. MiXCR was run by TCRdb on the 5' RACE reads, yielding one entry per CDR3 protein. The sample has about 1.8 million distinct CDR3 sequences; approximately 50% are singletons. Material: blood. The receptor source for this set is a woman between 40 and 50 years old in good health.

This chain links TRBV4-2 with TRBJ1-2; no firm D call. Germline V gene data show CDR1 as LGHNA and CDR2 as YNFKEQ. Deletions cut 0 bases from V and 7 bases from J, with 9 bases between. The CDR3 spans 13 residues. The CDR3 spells CASSQDWGSGYTF. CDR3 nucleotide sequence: TGTGCCAGCAGCCAAGATTGGGGATCTGGCTACACCTTC.

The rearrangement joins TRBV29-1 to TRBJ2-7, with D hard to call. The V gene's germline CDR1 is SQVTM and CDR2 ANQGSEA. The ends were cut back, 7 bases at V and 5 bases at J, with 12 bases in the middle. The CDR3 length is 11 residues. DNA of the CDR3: TGCAGCGGTGGCCACTTAAACGAGCAGTACTTC. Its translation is CSGGHLNEQYF.

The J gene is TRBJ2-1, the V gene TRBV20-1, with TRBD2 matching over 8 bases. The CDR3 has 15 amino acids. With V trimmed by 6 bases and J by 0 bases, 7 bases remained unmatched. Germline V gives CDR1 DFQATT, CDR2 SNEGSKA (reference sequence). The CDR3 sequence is CSAPVAGSSYNEQFF. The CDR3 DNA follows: TGCAGTGCCCCTGTAGCGGGGAGCTCCTACAATGAGCAGTTCTTC.